This T cell receptor beta chain was sequenced in a study of shared clonotypes between healthy human individuals. Note on this clone: The antigen is undetermined.

Study observations and caveats: In having few donors, the study represented limited genetic and exposure-history diversity. Shared across a few donors were roughly 5.3% of the naive CD4 clonotypes.

Repertoires were generated with immunoSEQ multiplex PCR, while TCRdb's copy carries only in-frame clones and drops some. The sample lists around 510,000 clones, approximately 95% occurring once. There were no recent acute infections or vaccinations among the donors, who were healthy HIV-negative adults. Naive CD45RA+ and memory CD45RA-negative subsets were split from CD4+ cells. The CDR3 loop spans 16 amino acids. The V and J ends lost 1 base and 5 bases respectively, with 18 bases between them. Germline V gives CDR1 MGHDK, CDR2 SYGVNS. The sequence was obtained from a woman in her twenties or thirties in good health. Sequenced: naive CD4+ T cells sorted from blood. Stated subset: CD45RA+ positively selected. The rearrangement joins TRBV25-1 to TRBJ2-7; D is perhaps TRBD2 (6 bases). In DNA, the CDR3 is TGTGCCAGCAGTGAATGGCTGGCTAGCGCGAGCCACGAGCAGTACTTC. It specifies CASSEWLASASHEQYF.